This T cell receptor beta chain stems from a study of Tregs in tolerant kidney transplant recipients. Study-level points and caveats: Tregs expanded with activated donor B cells seemed most donor-specific. The small number of patients limits these findings pending further validation.

To note about this clone: Its target is unknown.

The assay was immunoSEQ multiplex PCR, and TCRdb's table has in-frame clones only and misses some. In the table there are more than 95,000 clones, 92% of which are singletons. The TCR was taken from a human donor in good health. Sequencing was performed on CD4+ T cells from blood.

CDR3 DNA: TGTGCCAGCAGCTTAGTGGTACAGCGAAACATGAACACTGAAGCTTTCTTT. Its protein product is CASSLVVQRNMNTEAFF. The chain links TRBV7-9 to TRBJ1-1; no clear D gene. Germline loops: CDR1 SEHNR, CDR2 FQNEAQ (reference sequence). The CDR3 has 17 amino acids. V gave up 1 base and J gave up 0 bases, with 15 bases separating them.